This T cell receptor (beta chain) stems from a study of graft-versus-host responses after intestinal transplantation. V dropped 2 bases and J dropped 6 bases, with 10 bases sitting between them. The CDR3 spans 13 residues. Germline-derived CDR1 and CDR2 are MNHNS and SASEGT. Findings and caveats of the study: Among circulating GvH clones, peak levels were associated with early post-transplant declines in HvG clones.

This clone was seen just once. Its antigen is not identified. Measured with immunoSEQ multiplex PCR; TCRdb has only the in-frame clones, and not every one. The sample consists of 30,000 or so clones, roughly four fifths of them appearing once. This chain connects TRBV6-1 to TRBJ1-1; D gene unclear. The receptor was derived from a human donor who received an intestinal transplant. The material sequenced was unstimulated CD8+ T cells sorted from spleen or lymph node cells, taken before intestinal transplant. The CDR3 DNA is TGTGCCAGCAGTGAATGGTGGCGGGCTGAAGCTTTCTTT. Protein: CASSEWWRAEAFF.